A selection of T cell receptor beta chains follows, all from one sample in a study of T cell changes during pregnancy in multiple sclerosis. Measured with immunoSEQ multiplex PCR; TCRdb has only the in-frame clones, and not every one. The sample has 25,000 or so clones; around nine tenths are singletons. The material was CD4+ T cells from peripheral blood mononuclear cells, obtained in the first trimester of pregnancy. The receptors originated from a female donor in good health, enrolled as a control in a pregnancy study. Each CDR3 is given with its conserved first and last residue. A D gene is named only where the DNA matches it firmly. Not every row has a clone size; where given, it reads once, few, many or a size class.

>TRBJ1-2|15|TRBV15|TRBD1|.
TGTGCCACCAGCAAAGGTACAGGGGGCGGATATGGCTACACCTTC
CATSKGTGGGYGYTF
>TRBJ1-1|13|TRBV19|.|.
TGTGCCAGTAGCGGACAGATGAACACTGAAGCTTTCTTT
CASSGQMNTEAFF
>TRBJ1-2|13|TRBV7-2|.|few
TGTGCCAGCAGCCCGCACAGGCAAGGGGGCTACACCTTC
CASSPHRQGGYTF
>TRBJ1-2|16|TRBV2|.|.
TGTGCCAGCAGTGGGTTGGGAAGGGGATCTAACTATGGCTACACCTTC
CASSGLGRGSNYGYTF
>TRBJ2-7|13|TRBV13|TRBD2|.
TGTGCCAGCAGCTTGCGGGGAGGGTACGAGCAGTACTTC
CASSLRGGYEQYF
>TRBJ2-2|13|TRBV2|TRBD2|.
TGTGCCAGCAGTAGCGGGGTTAACGGGGAGCTGTTTTTT
CASSSGVNGELFF
>TRBJ2-1|15|TRBV7-2|.|.
TGTGCCAGCATCCCTCCGTCGACCGGGGACAATGAGCAGTTCTTC
CASIPPSTGDNEQFF
>TRBJ2-7|15|TRBV19|TRBD1|.
TGTGCCAGTAGTGCGCGACAGGGTGACTCCTACGAGCAGTACTTC
CASSARQGDSYEQYF
>TRBJ1-5|16|TRBV11-2|TRBD1|.
TGTGCCAGCAGCCCCCGACAGGGTAGCAGCAATCAGCCCCAGCATTTT
CASSPRQGSSNQPQHF
>TRBJ1-2|13|TRBV6-1|.|.
TGTGCCAGCACCCTTGGACAGAACTATGGCTACACCTTC
CASTLGQNYGYTF
>TRBJ2-2|17|TRBV18|.|.
TGTGCCAGCTCACCGTCAGGAGGTGGGACGAACACCGGGGAGCTGTTTTTT
CASSPSGGGTNTGELFF
>TRBJ2-3|17|TRBV9|.|once
TGTGCCAGCAGCGTAGCTCGCCTAGCTGACGGCGGAGATACGCAGTATTTT
CASSVARLADGGDTQYF
>TRBJ1-2|14|TRBV14|TRBD1|.
TGTGCCAGCAGTCTTAAGGCACAGGGGACTGGCTACACCTTC
CASSLKAQGTGYTF
>TRBJ2-3|18|TRBV28|TRBD1|once
TGTGCCAGCAGTTGGGACAGGGACGTGTTACTGAGCACAGATACGCAGTATTTT
CASSWDRDVLLSTDTQYF
>TRBJ2-3|15|TRBV25-1|TRBD1|.
TGTGCCAGCAGTGATACCGGGACAGGGTCAGATACGCAGTATTTT
CASSDTGTGSDTQYF
>TRBJ2-3|16|TRBV15|.|.
TGTGCCACCAGCAGCGGACGGGCCGGGGGTACAGATACGCAGTATTTT
CATSSGRAGGTDTQYF
>TRBJ2-1|12|TRBV6-1|TRBD2|.
TGTGCCAGCAGACCTTGGGGGGGTGAGCAGTTCTTC
CASRPWGGEQFF
>TRBJ1-4|12|TRBV7-6|.|.
TGTGCCAGCAGCTTAGTATCTGAAAAACTGTTTTTT
CASSLVSEKLFF
>TRBJ2-7|17|TRBV10-3|.|.
TGTGCCATCAGTGAGTCTTCGGTCGGCAGCGCTTCCTACGAGCAGTACTTC
CAISESSVGSASYEQYF
>TRBJ2-3|15|TRBV7-3|TRBD2|.
TGTGCCAGCAGCTTGTGGCGGGGGGGCACAGATACGCAGTATTTT
CASSLWRGGTDTQYF
>TRBJ1-3|15|TRBV7-3|TRBD1|.
TGTGCCAGCAGCTTAACAGGGGGCCCTGGAAACACCATATATTTT
CASSLTGGPGNTIYF
>TRBJ2-2|14|TRBV5-1|.|.
TGCGCCAGCAGCTTGGTTCGTGTCACCGGGGAGCTGTTTTTT
CASSLVRVTGELFF
>TRBJ2-3|15|TRBV30|TRBD2|.
TGTGCCTGGAGTGAAAAGCGGGAGCGAACAGATACGCAGTATTTT
CAWSEKRERTDTQYF
>TRBJ1-2|15|TRBV5-1|TRBD1|.
TGCGCCAGCAGCTTGGGACAGGGGGCGAGCTATGGCTACACCTTC
CASSLGQGASYGYTF
>TRBJ2-7|13|TRBV14|TRBD2|.
TGTGCCAGCAGCCAAGCTAGGGGACTAGCGCAGTACTTC
CASSQARGLAQYF
>TRBJ2-1|14|TRBV9|TRBD2|.
TGTGCCAGCAGCCCCGAGGGCGGGAGGGATGAGCAGTTCTTC
CASSPEGGRDEQFF
>TRBJ1-6|15|TRBV5-1|.|.
TGCGCCAGCAGCTTGAACAGGGTGGGGAATTCACCCCTCCACTTT
CASSLNRVGNSPLHF
>TRBJ2-7|22|TRBV7-8|TRBD2|.
TGTGCCAGCAGCTTAAGGACTCCCCAAGCGGGAGAAGCAGATTCCCCCTTTCGCGAGCAGTACTTC
CASSLRTPQAGEADSPFREQYF
>TRBJ2-4|14|TRBV28|.|.
TGTGCCAGCAGCAAAGCGTTAGGCTTGAACATTCAGTACTTC
CASSKALGLNIQYF
>TRBJ1-2|13|TRBV28|.|.
TGTGCCAGCAGATTGGACAATAACTATGGCTACACCTTC
CASRLDNNYGYTF
>TRBJ2-7|17|TRBV4-3|TRBD2|.
TGCGCCAGCAGCCAAGTCTCGGGGCTAGCGGGGGGGACCGAGCAGTACTTC
CASSQVSGLAGGTEQYF
>TRBJ1-1|16|TRBV9|.|.
TGTGCCAGCAGCGAATCTAGGGGAGGGAGTAACACTGAAGCTTTCTTT
CASSESRGGSNTEAFF
>TRBJ1-2|15|TRBV11-1|TRBD1|.
TGTGCCAGCAGCTTAACCGGACAGGGAGGGTCTGGCTACACCTTC
CASSLTGQGGSGYTF
>TRBJ1-2|15|TRBV28|TRBD1|.
TGTGCCAGCAGTTCCCCGGGACAGACTAACTATGGCTACACCTTC
CASSSPGQTNYGYTF
>TRBJ2-7|17|TRBV18|TRBD1|.
TGTGCCAGCTCACCTCTCGGACAGGCTGGGGAAAGTTACGAGCAGTACTTC
CASSPLGQAGESYEQYF
>TRBJ2-1|16|TRBV19|TRBD1|.
TGTGCCAGTAGTCCACTCGACAGGGGTTGGGGCAATGAGCAGTTCTTC
CASSPLDRGWGNEQFF
>TRBJ2-1|17|TRBV9|TRBD2|.
TGTGCCAGCAGCTTCCCCGGGACTAGCGGGGGGTCCAATGAGCAGTTCTTC
CASSFPGTSGGSNEQFF
>TRBJ2-2|14|TRBV19|.|.
TGTGCCAGTAGTAAGGGGACGAACACCGGGGAGCTGTTTTTT
CASSKGTNTGELFF
>TRBJ1-4|15|TRBV10-3|.|.
TGTGCCATCAGTGAGTCGACAGGACGGAATGAAAAACTGTTTTTT
CAISESTGRNEKLFF
>TRBJ1-2|14|TRBV2|.|.
TGTGCCAGCAGTGAAGCGGACACTGGCTATGGCTACACCTTC
CASSEADTGYGYTF
>TRBJ2-7|13|TRBV4-2|.|few
TGTGCCAGCAGCCAAGATGTCGGGTACGAGCAGTACTTC
CASSQDVGYEQYF
>TRBJ2-5|13|TRBV9|.|.
TGTGCCAGCAGCGGGCAGGACCAAGAGACCCAGTACTTC
CASSGQDQETQYF